The T cell receptor beta chain under discussion was sequenced for a study of T cells after somatic rescue of genetic block. This clone was seen only a few times. Only in-frame clones appear in the TCRdb table, and some are missing; sequencing was by immunoSEQ multiplex PCR. The table lists about 88,000 clones, 80% to 90% of them singletons. The V gene end was trimmed by 4 bases and the J gene end by 5 bases; junction bases not matched to a gene: 17. Germline V gives CDR1 SGHDT, CDR2 YYEEEE. This CDR3 is 18 amino acids long. The receptor was derived from a woman aged 18-29 years. Material: peripheral blood mononuclear cells (PBMCs). V usage is TRBV5-6 and J usage is TRBJ2-5; the match to TRBD2 covers 10 bases. Here the CDR3 reads CASSLEGLAGVLRETQYF. CDR3 in DNA: TGTGCCAGCAGCCTCGAGGGCCTAGCGGGAGTACTGAGGGAGACCCAGTACTTC.